This TCR beta chain stems from a study of human T cells and chemical hapten exposure. Study at large: Patch testing placed 0.01% DPC on the upper back, with readings at 6 days.

Time point defined: patch test 1, 2 weeks after DPC sensitization. Stated treatment: therapeutic diphenylcyclopropenone sensitization with weekly scalp DPC. It was unfractionated whole blood from which total RNA was extracted. Study-wide findings and caveats: TCRs at high frequency, those above 1 in 1000, did not change with DPC sensitization.

In the case of this clonotype: Its specificity is unknown.

Individual cDNA molecules (in the library) carried attached unique molecular identifiers. TCRdb recomputed calls from the RACE reads with MiXCR, one row per CDR3 protein. The repertoire has some 120,000 distinct CDR3 sequences, 9.5% to 13% of them found once; the top ten carry over 1.1%. The clonotype originates from a woman aged 45-65 years with alopecia areata. Some clones in this sample may be carry-over from other donors' samples. The starting material was whole blood, obtained in connection with sensitization to the hapten diphenylcyclopropenone (DPC).

In nucleotides, the CDR3 is TGTGCCAGCTCGGGAACGCGGGGCAATCAGCCCCAGCATTTT. This translates into CASSGTRGNQPQHF. This rearrangement joins TRBV28 to TRBJ1-5, with D unresolved. V was pared by 8 bases and J by 2 bases, with 13 bases between. The CDR3 totals 14 residues. Germline CDR1 reads MDHEN; CDR2 reads SYDVKM.